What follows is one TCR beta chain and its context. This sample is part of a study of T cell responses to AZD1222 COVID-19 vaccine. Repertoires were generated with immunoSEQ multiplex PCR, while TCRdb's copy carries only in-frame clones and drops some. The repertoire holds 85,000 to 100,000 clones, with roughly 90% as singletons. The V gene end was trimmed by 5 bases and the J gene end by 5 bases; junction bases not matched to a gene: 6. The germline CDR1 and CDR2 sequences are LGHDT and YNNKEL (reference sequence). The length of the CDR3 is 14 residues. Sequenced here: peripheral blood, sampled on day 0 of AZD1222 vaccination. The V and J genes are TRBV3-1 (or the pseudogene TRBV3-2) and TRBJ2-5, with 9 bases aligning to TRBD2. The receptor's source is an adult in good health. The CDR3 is CASSGRGGPETQYF. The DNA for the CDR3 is TGTGCCAGCAGCGGGCGGGGGGGCCCGGAGACCCAGTACTTC.